Presented here are 7 T cell receptor beta chains from one specimen sequenced in a study of cytomegalovirus exposure and HLA in healthy donors. The PCR employed 60 Vbeta primers together with 13 Jbeta primers. Sequenced by immunoSEQ multiplex PCR; TCRdb stores in-frame clones only, minus some. The sample has about 190,000 clones, about four fifths seen once. The sequencing sample was made of PBMCs. These receptor sequences come from a woman aged 50 to 65 in good health and CMV-seronegative.

V and J are TRBV2 and TRBJ2-5, with TRBD1 as a possible D gene (6 bases). This CDR3 contains 16 residues. Germline values: CDR1 SNHLY, CDR2 FYNNEI. V lost 8 bases and J lost 1, with 20 bases in between. The CDR3 bases are TGTGCCAGCCGCCGATTGACGGTAGGGGGCCAAGAGACCCAGTACTTC. This codes for CASRRLTVGGQETQYF.

There are a few counts of this clone. The chain combines TRBV6-6 with TRBJ1-5; 7 nucleotides match TRBD1. This CDR3 comprises 13 residues. CDR1 MNHNY and CDR2 SVGAGI come from the germline V gene (reference sequence). The V and J ends lost 5 bases and 6 bases, in that order; junction bases with no gene match: 4. Here the CDR3 DNA reads TGTGCCAGCAGTGCGGCAGGGGGTCAGCCCCAGCATTTT. It encodes CASSAAGGQPQHF.

This clone showed up just once. The genes are TRBV6-1 and TRBJ2-7; D is ambiguous. CDR1 MNHNS and CDR2 SASEGT come from the germline V gene. The CDR3 runs to 11 residues. Deletions cut 7 bases from V and 3 bases from J, with 7 bases between. The CDR3 nucleotides are TGTGCCAGCAACAGAAACTACGAGCAGTACTTC. Its translation: CASNRNYEQYF.

This rearrangement joins TRBV4-1 to TRBJ1-2; D is undetermined. Looked up from germline, CDR1 is MGHRA and CDR2 is YSYEKL. CDR3 length equals 15 residues. Trimming stripped 0 bases from V and 4 bases from J, with 12 bases between. Here the CDR3 DNA reads TGCGCCAGCAGCCAAGACTGGAGAGGAATCTATGGCTACACCTTC. This sequence encodes CASSQDWRGIYGYTF.

V is TRBV6-5 and J is TRBJ1-4; 10 bases are a match to TRBD1. Unmatched junction bases numbered 7, after V lost 4 bases and J lost 8 bases. The CDR3 loop spans 15 amino acids. Germline CDR1 MNHEY, CDR2 SVGAGI. The DNA for the CDR3 is TGTGCCAGCAGTTCCCGGGACAGGGGACCAGAAAAACTGTTTTTT. It yields the protein CASSSRDRGPEKLFF.

V gene TRBV5-4 combines with J gene TRBJ2-7, with D perhaps TRBD2 (7 bases). CDR1 is SGHNT and CDR2 is YYREEE in the germline V gene (reference sequence). Trimming pared 2 bases from V and 2 bases from J, leaving 14 bases between. The CDR3 sequence is 15 residues long. This CDR3 is CASSLKGGLTYEQYF. CDR3 DNA sequence: TGTGCCAGCAGCTTAAAGGGGGGGCTGACCTACGAGCAGTACTTC.

The chain combines TRBV11-2 with TRBJ2-7, with 12 bases that match TRBD2. V was pared by 5 bases and J by 3 bases, with 2 bases of the junction left unmatched. The CDR3 has 14 amino acids. Germline-derived CDR1 and CDR2 are SGHAT and FQNNGV. CDR3 in amino acids: CASSRTSGDYEQYF. CDR3 nucleotide sequence: TGTGCCAGCAGCCGGACTAGCGGGGACTACGAGCAGTACTTC.